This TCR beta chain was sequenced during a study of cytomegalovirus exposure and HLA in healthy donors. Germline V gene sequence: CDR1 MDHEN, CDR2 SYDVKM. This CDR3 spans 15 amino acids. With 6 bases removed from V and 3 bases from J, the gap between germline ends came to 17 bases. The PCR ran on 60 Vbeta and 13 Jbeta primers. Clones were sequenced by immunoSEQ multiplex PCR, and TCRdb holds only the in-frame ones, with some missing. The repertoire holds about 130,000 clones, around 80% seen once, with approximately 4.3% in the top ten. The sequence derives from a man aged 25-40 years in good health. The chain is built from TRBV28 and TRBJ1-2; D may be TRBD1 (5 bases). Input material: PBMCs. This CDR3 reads CASRSPPGGDYGYTF. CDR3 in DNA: TGTGCCAGCAGATCTCCCCCGGGAGGGGACTATGGCTACACCTTC.